This T cell receptor (beta chain) is drawn from a study of blood T cell repertoires in COVID-19. About the study: Sample material is recorded as cDNA or gDNA derived from T cells, B-cell-depleted T cells, or PBMCs.

This clone was recorded a few times. Original processing methods: By means of reference gene primer amplification, nucleated cell counts were estimated. Using immunoSEQ multiplex PCR, the repertoire was profiled, and TCRdb retains in-frame clones only, with some absent. The V and J calls and clone size come from that table; D and trimming were worked out from the DNA. Found here are some 120,000 clones, more than 70% of them singletons; the top ten hold approximately 5%. This CDR3 region has 16 residues. Between the trimmed V and J ends, which lost 0 bases and 6 bases, there was a span of 12 bases. Germline CDR1 MGHRA, CDR2 YSYEKL.

The clonotype originates from a human donor in a cohort sampled during active COVID-19. The chain employs TRBV4-1 and TRBJ1-6; D gene ambiguous. Material: peripheral blood. DNA for the CDR3: TGCGCCAGCAGCCAAGACAAAACCGTACTTAATTCACCCCTCCACTTT. Amino acid sequence: CASSQDKTVLNSPLHF.